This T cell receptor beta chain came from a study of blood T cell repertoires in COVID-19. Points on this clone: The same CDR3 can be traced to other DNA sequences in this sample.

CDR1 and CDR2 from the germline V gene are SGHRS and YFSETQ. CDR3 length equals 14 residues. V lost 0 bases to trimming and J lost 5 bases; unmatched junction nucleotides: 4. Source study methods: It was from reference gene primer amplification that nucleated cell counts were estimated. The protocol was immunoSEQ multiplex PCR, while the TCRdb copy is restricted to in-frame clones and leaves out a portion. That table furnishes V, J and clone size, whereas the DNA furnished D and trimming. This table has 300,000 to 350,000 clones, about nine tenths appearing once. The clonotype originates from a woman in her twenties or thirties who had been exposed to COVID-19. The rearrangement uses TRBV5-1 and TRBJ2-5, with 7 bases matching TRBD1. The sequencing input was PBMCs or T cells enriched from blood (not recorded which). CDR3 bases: TGCGCCAGCAGCTTGGGACAGGGCGGGGAGACCCAGTACTTC. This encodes CASSLGQGGETQYF.